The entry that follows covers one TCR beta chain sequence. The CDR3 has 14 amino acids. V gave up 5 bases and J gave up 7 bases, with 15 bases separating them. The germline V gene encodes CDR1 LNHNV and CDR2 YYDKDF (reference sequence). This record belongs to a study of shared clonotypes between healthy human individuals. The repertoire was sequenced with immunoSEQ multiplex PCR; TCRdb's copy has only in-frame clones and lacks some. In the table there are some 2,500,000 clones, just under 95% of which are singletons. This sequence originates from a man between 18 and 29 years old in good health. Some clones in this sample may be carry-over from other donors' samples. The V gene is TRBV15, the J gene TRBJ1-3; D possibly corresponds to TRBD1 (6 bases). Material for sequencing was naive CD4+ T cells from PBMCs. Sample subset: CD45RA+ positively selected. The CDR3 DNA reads TGTGCCACCAGCTCCCGAGGGGGACGGAACACCATATATTTT. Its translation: CATSSRGGRNTIYF.